Listed below are T cell receptor beta chains from one sample, sequenced in a study of T cell clones after liver transplantation. Only in-frame clones appear in the TCRdb table, and some are missing; sequencing was by immunoSEQ multiplex PCR. The sample lists over 15,000 clones; approximately 80% were seen once. This specimen consisted of CD8+ T cells from blood, obtained less than 50 months after liver transplant. These receptors were obtained from a human patient who received a liver transplant. Some T cells may be graft donor cells. Each CDR3 is given without its conserved first and last residue. Fields, in order: V gene, clone size, J gene, CDR3 protein. Size tells how often a clone was seen (once, few, many) or the class of an expanded clone, and some rows leave it out.

>TRBV19|NA|TRBJ2-1
ASSPAGGNEQF
>TRBV10-3|few|TRBJ1-2
AISTGIYGYT
>TRBV7-9|NA|TRBJ2-7
ASSWAARSYEQY
>TRBV5-4|NA|TRBJ1-2
ASSPLSPGEDYGYT
>TRBV7-7|few|TRBJ2-5
ASSPLAGAIQETQY
>TRBV5-1|NA|TRBJ1-2
ASSLPSSTLGGWYYGYT
>TRBV4-2|few|TRBJ2-3
ASSQAEASGEDTQY
>TRBV9|NA|TRBJ2-1
ASSVGGGTNEQF
>TRBV6-5|once|TRBJ1-3
ASGPTDSGNTIY
>TRBV28|NA|TRBJ2-2
ASREWTGNTGELF
>TRBV5-8|few|TRBJ2-4
ASTLGQSLAKNIQY
>TRBV5-4|once|TRBJ2-1
ASSFGWGQGFNEQF
>TRBV14|NA|TRBJ2-7
ASSPLVTGPGGGQY
>TRBV10-1|NA|TRBJ2-3
ASSRSSTDTQY
>TRBV7-9|NA|TRBJ1-1
ASSLVGSTEAF
>TRBV4-1|NA|TRBJ2-5
ASSQVGQQETQY
>TRBV27|NA|TRBJ2-7
ASSLGGDSEQY
>TRBV5-6|NA|TRBJ1-1
ASSLALTGDTEAF
>TRBV5-5|NA|TRBJ2-7
ASSATGRIYEQY
>TRBV10-2|NA|TRBJ2-7
ASSESASGGYEQY
>TRBV7-3|once|TRBJ2-5
ASSLIGLAGETQY
>TRBV28|NA|TRBJ1-1
ASSLRNTGSAF
>TRBV4-1|many|TRBJ2-2
ASSLLGLGELF
>TRBV6-6|few|TRBJ1-5
ASSYFGQPQH
>TRBV10-3|NA|TRBJ1-2
AIRDPDTFELHGYT
>TRBV5-6|NA|TRBJ2-7
ASSFGSSYEQY
>TRBV11-2|many|TRBJ1-6
ASSLWAFDSPLH
>TRBV5-6|NA|TRBJ2-7
ASSLRFGGNYEQY
>TRBV6-6|NA|TRBJ1-2
ASSDESLGYT
>TRBV27|NA|TRBJ2-4
ASSPGRADNIQY
>TRBV6-1|NA|TRBJ2-1
ASSPSRGGNEQF
>TRBV27|NA|TRBJ2-1
ASSLQTSPLSSYNEQF
>TRBV7-8|large|TRBJ2-1
ASSLEQVAGGQDNEQF
>TRBV9|NA|TRBJ2-2
ASSVDPSGRPLGTGELF
>TRBV5-5|NA|TRBJ1-2
ASSSPDREANYGYT
>TRBV27|NA|TRBJ2-5
ASSPHRAQY
>TRBV14|NA|TRBJ2-3
ASSQRLDTQY
>TRBV6-1|few|TRBJ2-1
ASSSGEQF
>TRBV5-8|NA|TRBJ1-4
ASSTTDGANEKLF
>TRBV4-3|NA|TRBJ1-1
ASSQDRGGLATEAF
>TRBV7-3|NA|TRBJ2-7
ASSSGLAGVYEQY
>TRBV6-5|NA|TRBJ2-5
ASSPRGHQETQY
>TRBV2|NA|TRBJ1-3
ASSDGGQGLFSGNTIY
>TRBV29-1|NA|TRBJ2-1
SVEDRLAEQF
>TRBV18|NA|TRBJ2-4
ASSRPGQGKNIQY
>TRBV19|once|TRBJ1-1
ASRTPAMNTEAF
>TRBV28|NA|TRBJ2-2
ASSSGELF
>TRBV13|NA|TRBJ2-2
ASSFPASPGELF
>TRBV13|NA|TRBJ2-7
ASSPHLQGGADYEQY
>TRBV29-1|NA|TRBJ2-7
SVAGGRIAYEQY
>TRBV27|NA|TRBJ2-7
ASSLGVRGLADEQY